This TCR beta chain was retrieved from a study of blood T cell repertoires in COVID-19. Study at large: From the United States, Italy and Spain came samples of acute and convalescent COVID-19. PBMCs, B-cell-depleted T cells, or T cells were the source of the cDNA or gDNA that made up the material.

The V gene end was trimmed by 6 bases and the J gene end by 3 bases; junction bases not matched to a gene: 4. Germline lookup yields CDR1 MNHNS and CDR2 SASEGT. The CDR3 has 13 amino acids. As handled by the study authors: Estimates of nucleated cell counts were drawn from the amplification of reference gene primers. Here immunoSEQ multiplex PCR was the method, and the copy in TCRdb shows in-frame clones only, minus some. For V, J and clone size, that table is used; D and trimming come from the DNA. In the table there are hundreds of thousands of clones, 82% of which are singletons. The V gene is TRBV6-1, the J gene TRBJ2-7; 8 nucleotides agree with TRBD1. This clonotype was sampled from a woman of 80 years or more with active or convalescent COVID-19. Sequenced material: peripheral blood. The CDR3 spells CASRGQANYEQYF. The DNA of the CDR3 is TGTGCCAGCAGGGGACAGGCAAACTACGAGCAGTACTTC.